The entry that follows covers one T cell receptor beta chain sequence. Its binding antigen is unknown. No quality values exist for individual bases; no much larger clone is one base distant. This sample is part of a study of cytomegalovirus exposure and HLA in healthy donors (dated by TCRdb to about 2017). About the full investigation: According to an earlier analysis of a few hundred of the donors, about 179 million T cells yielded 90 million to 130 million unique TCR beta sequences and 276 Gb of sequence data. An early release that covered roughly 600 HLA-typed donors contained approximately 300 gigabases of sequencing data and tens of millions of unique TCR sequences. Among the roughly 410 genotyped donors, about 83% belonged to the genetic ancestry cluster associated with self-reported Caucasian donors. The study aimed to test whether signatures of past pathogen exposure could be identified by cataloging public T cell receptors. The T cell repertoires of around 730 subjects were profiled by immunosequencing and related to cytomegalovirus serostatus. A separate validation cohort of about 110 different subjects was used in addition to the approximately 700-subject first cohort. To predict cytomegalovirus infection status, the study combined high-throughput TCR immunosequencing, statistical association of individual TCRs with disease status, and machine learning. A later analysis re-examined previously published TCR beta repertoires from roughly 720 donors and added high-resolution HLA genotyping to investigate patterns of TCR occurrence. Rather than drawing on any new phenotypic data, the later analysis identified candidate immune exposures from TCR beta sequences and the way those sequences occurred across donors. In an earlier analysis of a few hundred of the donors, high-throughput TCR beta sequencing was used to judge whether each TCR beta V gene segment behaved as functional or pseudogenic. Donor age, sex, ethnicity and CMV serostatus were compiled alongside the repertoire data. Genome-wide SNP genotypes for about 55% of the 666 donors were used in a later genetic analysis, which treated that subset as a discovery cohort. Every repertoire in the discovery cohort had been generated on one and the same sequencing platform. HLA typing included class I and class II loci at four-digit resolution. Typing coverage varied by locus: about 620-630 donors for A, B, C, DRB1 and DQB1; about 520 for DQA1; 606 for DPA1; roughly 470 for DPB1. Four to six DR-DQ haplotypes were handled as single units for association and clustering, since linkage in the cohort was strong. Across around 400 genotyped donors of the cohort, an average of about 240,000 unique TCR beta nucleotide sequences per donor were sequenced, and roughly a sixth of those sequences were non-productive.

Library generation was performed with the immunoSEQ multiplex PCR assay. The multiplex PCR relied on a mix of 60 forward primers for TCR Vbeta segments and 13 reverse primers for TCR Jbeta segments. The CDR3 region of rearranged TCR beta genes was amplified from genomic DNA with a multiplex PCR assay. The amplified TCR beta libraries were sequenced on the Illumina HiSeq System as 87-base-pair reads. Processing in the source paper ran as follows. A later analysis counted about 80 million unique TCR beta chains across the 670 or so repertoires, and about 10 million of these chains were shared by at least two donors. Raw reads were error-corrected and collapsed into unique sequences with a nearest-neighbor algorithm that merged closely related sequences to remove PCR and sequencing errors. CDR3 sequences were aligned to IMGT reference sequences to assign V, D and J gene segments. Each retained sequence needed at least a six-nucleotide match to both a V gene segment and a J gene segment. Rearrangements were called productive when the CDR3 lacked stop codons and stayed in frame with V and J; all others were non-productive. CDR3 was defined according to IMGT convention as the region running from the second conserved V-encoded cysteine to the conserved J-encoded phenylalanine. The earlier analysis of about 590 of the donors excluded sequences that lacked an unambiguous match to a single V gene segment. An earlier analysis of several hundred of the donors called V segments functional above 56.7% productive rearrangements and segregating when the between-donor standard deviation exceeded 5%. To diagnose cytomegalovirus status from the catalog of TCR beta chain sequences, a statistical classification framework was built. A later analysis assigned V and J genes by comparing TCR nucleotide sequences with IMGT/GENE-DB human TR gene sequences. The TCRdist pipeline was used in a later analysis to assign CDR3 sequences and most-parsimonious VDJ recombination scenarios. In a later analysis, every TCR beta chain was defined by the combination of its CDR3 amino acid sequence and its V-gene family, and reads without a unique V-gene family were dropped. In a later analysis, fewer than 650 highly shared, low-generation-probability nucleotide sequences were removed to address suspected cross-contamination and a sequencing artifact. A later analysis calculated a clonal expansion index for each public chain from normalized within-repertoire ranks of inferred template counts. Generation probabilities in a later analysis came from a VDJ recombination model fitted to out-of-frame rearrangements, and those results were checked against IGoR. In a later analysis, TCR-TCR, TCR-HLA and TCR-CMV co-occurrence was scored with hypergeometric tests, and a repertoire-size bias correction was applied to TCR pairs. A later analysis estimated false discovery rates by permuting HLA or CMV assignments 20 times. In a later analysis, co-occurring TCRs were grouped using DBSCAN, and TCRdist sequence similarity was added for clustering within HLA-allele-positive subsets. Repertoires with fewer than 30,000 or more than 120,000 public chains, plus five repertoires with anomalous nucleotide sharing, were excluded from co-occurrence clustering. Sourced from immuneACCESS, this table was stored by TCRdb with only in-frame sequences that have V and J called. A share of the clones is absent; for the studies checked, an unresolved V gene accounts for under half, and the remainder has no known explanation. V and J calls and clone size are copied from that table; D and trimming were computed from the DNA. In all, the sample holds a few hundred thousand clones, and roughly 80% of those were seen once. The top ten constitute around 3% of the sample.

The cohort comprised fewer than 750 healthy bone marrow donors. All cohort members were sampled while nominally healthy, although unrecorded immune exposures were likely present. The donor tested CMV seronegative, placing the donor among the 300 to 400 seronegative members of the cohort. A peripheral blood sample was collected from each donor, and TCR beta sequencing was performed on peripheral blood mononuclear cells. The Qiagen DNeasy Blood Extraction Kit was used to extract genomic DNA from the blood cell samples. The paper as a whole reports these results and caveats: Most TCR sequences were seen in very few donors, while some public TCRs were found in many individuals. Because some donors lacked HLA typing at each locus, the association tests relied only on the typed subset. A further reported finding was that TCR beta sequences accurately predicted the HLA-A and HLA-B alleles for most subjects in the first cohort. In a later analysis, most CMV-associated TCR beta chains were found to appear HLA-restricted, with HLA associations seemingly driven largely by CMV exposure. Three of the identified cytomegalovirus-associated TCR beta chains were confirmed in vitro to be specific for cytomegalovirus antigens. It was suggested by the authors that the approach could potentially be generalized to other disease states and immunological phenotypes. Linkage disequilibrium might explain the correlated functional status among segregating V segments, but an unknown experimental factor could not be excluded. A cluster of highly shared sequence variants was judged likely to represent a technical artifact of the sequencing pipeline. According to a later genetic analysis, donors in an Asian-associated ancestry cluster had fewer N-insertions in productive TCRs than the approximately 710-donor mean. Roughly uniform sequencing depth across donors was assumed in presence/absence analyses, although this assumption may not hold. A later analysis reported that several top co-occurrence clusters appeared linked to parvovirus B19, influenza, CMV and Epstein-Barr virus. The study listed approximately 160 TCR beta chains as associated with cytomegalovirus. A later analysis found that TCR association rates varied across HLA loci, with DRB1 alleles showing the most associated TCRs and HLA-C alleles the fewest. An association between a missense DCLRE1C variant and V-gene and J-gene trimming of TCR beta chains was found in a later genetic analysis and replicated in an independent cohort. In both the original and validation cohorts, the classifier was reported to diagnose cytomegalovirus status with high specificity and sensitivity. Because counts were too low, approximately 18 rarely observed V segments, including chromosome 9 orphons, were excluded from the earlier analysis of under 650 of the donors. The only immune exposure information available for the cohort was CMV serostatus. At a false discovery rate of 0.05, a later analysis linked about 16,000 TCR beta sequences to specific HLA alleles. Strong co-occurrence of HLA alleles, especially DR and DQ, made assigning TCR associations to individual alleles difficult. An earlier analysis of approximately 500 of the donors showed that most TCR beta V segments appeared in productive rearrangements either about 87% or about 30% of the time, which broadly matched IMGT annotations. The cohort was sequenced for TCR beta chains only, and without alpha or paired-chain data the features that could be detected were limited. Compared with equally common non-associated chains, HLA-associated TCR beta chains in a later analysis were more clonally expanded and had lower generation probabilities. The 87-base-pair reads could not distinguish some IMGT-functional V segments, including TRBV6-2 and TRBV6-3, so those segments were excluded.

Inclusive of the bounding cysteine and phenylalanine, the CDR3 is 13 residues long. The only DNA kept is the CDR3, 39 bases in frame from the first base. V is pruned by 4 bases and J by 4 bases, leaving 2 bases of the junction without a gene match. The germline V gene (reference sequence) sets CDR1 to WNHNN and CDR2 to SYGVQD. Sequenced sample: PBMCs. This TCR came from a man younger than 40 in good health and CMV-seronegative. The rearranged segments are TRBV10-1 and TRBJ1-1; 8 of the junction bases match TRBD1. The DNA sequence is TGCGCCAGCAGTGCCCAGGGGGCCACTGAAGCTTTCTTT. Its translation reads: CASSAQGATEAFF.